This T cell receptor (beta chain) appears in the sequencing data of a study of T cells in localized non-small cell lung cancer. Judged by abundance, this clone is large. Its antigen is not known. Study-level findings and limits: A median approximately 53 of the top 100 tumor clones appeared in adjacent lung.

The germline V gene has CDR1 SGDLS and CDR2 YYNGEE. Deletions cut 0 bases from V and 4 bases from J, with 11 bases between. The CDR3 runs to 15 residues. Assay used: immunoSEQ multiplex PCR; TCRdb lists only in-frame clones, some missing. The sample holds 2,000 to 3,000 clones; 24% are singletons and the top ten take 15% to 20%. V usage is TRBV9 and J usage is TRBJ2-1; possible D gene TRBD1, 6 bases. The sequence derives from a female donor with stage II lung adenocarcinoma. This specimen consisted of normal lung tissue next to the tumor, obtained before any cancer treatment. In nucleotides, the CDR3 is TGTGCCAGCAGCGTAGAGGACAGTTCATACAATGAGCAGTTCTTC. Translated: CASSVEDSSYNEQFF. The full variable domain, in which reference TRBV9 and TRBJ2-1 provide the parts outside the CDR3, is DSGVTQTPKHLITATGQRVTLRCSPRSGDLSVYWYQQSLDQGLQFLIQYYNGEERAKGNILERFSAQQFPDLHSELNLSSLELGDSALYFCASSVEDSSYNEQFFGPGTRLTVL.